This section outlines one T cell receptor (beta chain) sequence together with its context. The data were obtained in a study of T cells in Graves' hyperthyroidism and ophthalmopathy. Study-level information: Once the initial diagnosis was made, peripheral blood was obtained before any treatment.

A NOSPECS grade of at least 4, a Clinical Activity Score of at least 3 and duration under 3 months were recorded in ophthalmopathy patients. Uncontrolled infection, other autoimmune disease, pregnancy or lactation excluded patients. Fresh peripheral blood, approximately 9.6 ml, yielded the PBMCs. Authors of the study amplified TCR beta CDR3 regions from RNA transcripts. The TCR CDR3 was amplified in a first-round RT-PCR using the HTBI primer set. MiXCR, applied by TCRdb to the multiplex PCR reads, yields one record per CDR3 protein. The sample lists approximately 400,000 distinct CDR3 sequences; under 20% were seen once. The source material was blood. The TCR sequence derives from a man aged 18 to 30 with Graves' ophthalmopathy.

CDR3 sequence: CASGEAGGQQTQYF. Written as DNA, the CDR3 is TGCGCCAGCGGGGAAGCGGGGGGGCAACAGACCCAGTACTTC. The chain carries TRBV5-1 and TRBJ2-5; 10 bases fit TRBD2. Per germline, CDR1 SGHRS and CDR2 YFSETQ. V was clipped by 7 bases and J by 6 bases; unmatched bases: 9. This CDR3 is 14 amino acids long.